This T cell receptor beta chain was obtained from a study of human T cells and chemical hapten exposure. Specified time point: patch test 3, about 24 weeks after DPC sensitization. Treatment defined: therapeutic diphenylcyclopropenone sensitization with weekly scalp DPC. Notes on the study in general: Patch test score showed a positive correlation with PT1 expanded TCR counts.

This clonotype has only a few counts. Its antigen is currently unknown. V gave up 6 bases and J gave up 3 bases, with 18 bases separating them. Germline V gene lookup returns CDR1 MGHRA and CDR2 YSYEKL. The CDR3 spans 16 residues. Per the authors' pipeline: With a range of about 23,224 to 700,000, the median per sample was around 96,000 TCRs. MiXCR was run by TCRdb on the RACE reads, yielding one entry per CDR3 protein. It is TCRdb's table, rather than the study itself, that gives the V and J calls and clone size. The repertoire consists of roughly 71,000 distinct CDR3 sequences, with 11% occurring once and the leading ten covering about 1.5%.

This clonotype originated in a woman between 50 and 59 years old with alopecia areata. Some clones in this sample may be carry-over from other donors' samples. Sequenced here: whole blood, sampled in connection with sensitization to the hapten diphenylcyclopropenone (DPC). V is TRBV4-1 and J is TRBJ2-1; no definite D call. This CDR3 reads CASRSTLGPFYNEQFF. The DNA of the CDR3 is TGCGCCAGCAGATCAACTCTAGGCCCATTCTACAATGAGCAGTTCTTC.